Shown below are 8 T cell receptor beta chains from a single sample sequenced in a study of tumor and adjacent non-tumor tissue in lung cancer. This sample's RNA came from whole unsorted tissue. Distant lung tissue was collected more than 3 cm away from the tumor edge. TCRbeta libraries were built with three rounds of nested PCR, modified from ARM-PCR. TCRdb called the multiplex PCR reads again in MiXCR, with one record for every CDR3 protein. Of 90,000 to 110,000 distinct CDR3 sequences detected, about 61% appear once; the ten largest clones hold around 20%. Sequenced: distant non-tumor lung tissue. Receptors were obtained from a man aged 60 to 69 with non-small cell lung cancer.

Notes on this clonotype: The conserved closing phenylalanine or tryptophan is absent in this CDR3, likely reflecting a read error. J is TRBJ2-1 and V is TRBV6-2 or TRBV6-3; tentative D call: TRBD2 (6 bases). CDR1 is MNHEY, CDR2 SVGEGT, per germline. The CDR3 consists of 12 residues. V gave up 11 bases and J gave up 8 bases, with 16 bases separating them. In nucleotides, the CDR3 is TGTGCCGGCTCCCAGGGAGGTTATGAGCAGTTCCTC. Its translation is CAGSQGGYEQFL.

As for this clonotype: Its ends do not fully match the called genes, so a read error is possible. V is TRBV24-1 and J is TRBJ2-2, with D perhaps TRBD2 (5 bases). From germline, CDR1 is KGHDR and CDR2 SFDVKD. CDR3 length: 14 residues. The CDR3 here is CATSVSANTGEMFF. As DNA, the CDR3 is TGTGCCACCAGTGTTAGCGCGAATACCGGGGAGATGTTTTTT.

Points on this clonotype: At one of its ends the junction is not consistent with the germline gene, which may arise from a read error. The chain carries TRBV4-2 and TRBJ2-3; tentatively, D is TRBD1 (5 bases). The CDR3 loop spans 17 amino acids. Germline lookup yields CDR1 LGHNA and CDR2 YNFKEQ. The chain's CDR3 is CASSQDLWGIGADMQYF. In DNA, the CDR3 is TGTGCCAGCAGCCAAGATTTGTGGGGAATAGGGGCAGATATGCAGTATTTT.

The V call is TRBV4-2, the J call TRBJ1-5; D call uncertain. V gave up 8 bases and J gave up 1 base, with 12 bases separating them. This CDR3 is 14 amino acids long. The germline V gene has CDR1 LGHNA and CDR2 YNFKEQ. CDR3 bases: TGTGCCAGCGTCCAAGAGTCCAGCAATCAGCCCCAGCATTTT. Amino acid sequence: CASVQESSNQPQHF.

Details on this clonotype: The germline gene is not matched at one end of the junction; a read error may be the cause. The chain has TRBV20-1 and TRBJ1-1, with D maybe TRBD1 (6 bases). This CDR3 comprises 14 residues. Germline loops: CDR1 DFQATT, CDR2 SNEGSKA (reference sequence). As DNA, the CDR3 is TGCAGTGCATCCCTGGTAGGGGGGAACACTGAAGCTTCCTTT. Translated: CSASLVGGNTEASF.

This clonotype has just a few counts. This is likely a read error, given that the CDR3 carries no conserved phenylalanine or tryptophan at its end. The rearrangement joins TRBV11-3 to TRBJ1-2; no firm D call. Germline CDR1 reads SGHNT; CDR2 reads YENEEA. This CDR3 has 13 residues. CDR3 coding DNA: TGTGCCAACAGCTTAGCTAGGTTGGATGGCTACACCTTA. The encoded protein is CANSLARLDGYTL.

Of note for this clonotype: Just one base apart from a much larger clone, this may be a read error. This sequence joins TRBV30 and TRBJ1-2; perhaps TRBD1 as D (5 bases). CDR1 is GTSNPN and CDR2 is SVGIG in the germline V gene (reference sequence). V lost 0 bases and J lost 6, with 17 bases in between. CDR3 length: 15 residues. The CDR3 is CAWSVTVGVMDGYTF. The DNA for the CDR3 is TGTGCCTGGAGTGTAACCGTAGGGGTAATGGATGGCTACACCTTC.

J is TRBJ1-6 and V is TRBV2, with D perhaps matching TRBD1 (5 bases). The CDR3 is 14 residues long. Looked up from germline, CDR1 is SNHLY and CDR2 is FYNNEI. The germline V and J ends were trimmed by 4 bases and 5 bases, with 9 bases remaining between them. CDR3 residues: CASSVGQDNSPLHF. CDR3 bases: TGTGCCAGCAGTGTTGGACAAGATAATTCACCCCTCCACTTT.